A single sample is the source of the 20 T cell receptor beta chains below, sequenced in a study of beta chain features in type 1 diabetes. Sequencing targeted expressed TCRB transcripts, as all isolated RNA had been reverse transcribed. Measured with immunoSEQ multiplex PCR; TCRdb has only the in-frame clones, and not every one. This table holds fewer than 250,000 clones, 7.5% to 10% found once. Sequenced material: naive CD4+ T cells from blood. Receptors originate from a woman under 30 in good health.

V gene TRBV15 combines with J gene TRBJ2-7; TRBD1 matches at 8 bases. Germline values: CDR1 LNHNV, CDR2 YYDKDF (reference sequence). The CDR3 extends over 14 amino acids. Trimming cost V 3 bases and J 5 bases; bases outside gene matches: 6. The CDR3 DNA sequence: TGTGCCACCAGCAGGGACAGGGTAAGCGACGAGCAGTACTTC. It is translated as CATSRDRVSDEQYF.

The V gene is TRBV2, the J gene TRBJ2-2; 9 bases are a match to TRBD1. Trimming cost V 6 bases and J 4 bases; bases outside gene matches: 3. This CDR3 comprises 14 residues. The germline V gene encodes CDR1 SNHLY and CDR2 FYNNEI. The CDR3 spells CASRGQGITGELFF. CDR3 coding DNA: TGTGCCAGCAGGGGACAGGGAATCACCGGGGAGCTGTTTTTT.

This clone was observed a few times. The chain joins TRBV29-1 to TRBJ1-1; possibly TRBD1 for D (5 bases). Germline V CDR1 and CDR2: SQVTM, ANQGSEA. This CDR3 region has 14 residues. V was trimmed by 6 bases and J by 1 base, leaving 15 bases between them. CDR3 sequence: CSVLGYRRNTEAFF. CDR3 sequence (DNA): TGCAGCGTCCTTGGGTACAGGAGGAACACTGAAGCTTTCTTT. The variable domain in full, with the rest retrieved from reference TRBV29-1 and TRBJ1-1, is SAVISQKPSRDICQRGTSLTIQCQVDSQVTMMFWYRQQPGQSLTLIATANQGSEATYESGFVIDKFPISRPNLTFSTLTVSNMSPEDSSIYLCSVLGYRRNTEAFFGQGTRLTVV.

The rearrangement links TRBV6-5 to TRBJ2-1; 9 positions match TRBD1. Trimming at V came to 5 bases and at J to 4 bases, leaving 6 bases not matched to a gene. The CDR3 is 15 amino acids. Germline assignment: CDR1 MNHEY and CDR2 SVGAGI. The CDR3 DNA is TGTGCCAGCAGTCAAACAGGGGGCGCTTACAATGAGCAGTTCTTC. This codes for CASSQTGGAYNEQFF.

CDR3 loop: CASTKRTGAEETQYF. The CDR3 nucleotides read TGTGCCAGCACTAAACGGACAGGGGCTGAAGAGACCCAGTACTTC. The chain is built from TRBV7-8 and TRBJ2-5, with 9 nucleotides matching TRBD1. The V segment lost 7 bases and the J segment 3 bases; nucleotides outside the gene matches: 9. Germline CDR1 and CDR2: SGHVS and FQNEAQ. The CDR3 runs 15 residues.

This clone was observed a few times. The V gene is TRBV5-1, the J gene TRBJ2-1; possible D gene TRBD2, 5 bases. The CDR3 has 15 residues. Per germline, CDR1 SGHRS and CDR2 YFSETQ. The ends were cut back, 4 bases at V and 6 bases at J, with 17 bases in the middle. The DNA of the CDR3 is TGCGCCAGCAGCGTATCAGGAGCTGGAGGCAATGAGCAGTTCTTC. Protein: CASSVSGAGGNEQFF.

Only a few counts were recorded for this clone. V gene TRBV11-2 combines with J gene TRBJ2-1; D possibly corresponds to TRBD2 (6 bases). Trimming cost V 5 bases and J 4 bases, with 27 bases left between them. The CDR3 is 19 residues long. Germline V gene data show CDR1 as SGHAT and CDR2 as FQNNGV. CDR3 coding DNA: TGTGCCAGCAGCGAAATCAGGTCGCAGGTCCGGGGGATATACAATGAGCAGTTCTTC. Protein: CASSEIRSQVRGIYNEQFF.

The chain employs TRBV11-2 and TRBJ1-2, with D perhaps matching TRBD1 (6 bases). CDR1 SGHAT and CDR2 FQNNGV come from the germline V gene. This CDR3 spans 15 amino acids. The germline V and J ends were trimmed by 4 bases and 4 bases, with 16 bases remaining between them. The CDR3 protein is CASSYNQGRAYGYTF. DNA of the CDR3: TGTGCCAGCAGCTACAACCAGGGGAGGGCCTATGGCTACACCTTC.

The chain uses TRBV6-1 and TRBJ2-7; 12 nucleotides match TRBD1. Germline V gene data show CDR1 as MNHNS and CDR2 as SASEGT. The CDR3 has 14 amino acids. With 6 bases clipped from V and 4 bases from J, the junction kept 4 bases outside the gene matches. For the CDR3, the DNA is TGTGCCAGCAGCCTGGGACAGGGGGCTTACGAGCAGTACTTC. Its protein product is CASSLGQGAYEQYF.

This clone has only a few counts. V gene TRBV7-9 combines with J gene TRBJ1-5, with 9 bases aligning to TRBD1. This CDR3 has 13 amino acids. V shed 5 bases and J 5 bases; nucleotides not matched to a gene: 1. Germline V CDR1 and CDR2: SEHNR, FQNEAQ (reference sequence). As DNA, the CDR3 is TGTGCCAGCAGCCGGACAGGGGATCAGCCCCAGCATTTT. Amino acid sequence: CASSRTGDQPQHF.

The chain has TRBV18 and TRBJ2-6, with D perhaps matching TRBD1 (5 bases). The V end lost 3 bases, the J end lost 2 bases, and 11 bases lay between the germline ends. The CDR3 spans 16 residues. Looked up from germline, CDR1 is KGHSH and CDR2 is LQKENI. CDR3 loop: CASSPARVAGANVLTF. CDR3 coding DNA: TGTGCCAGCTCACCCGCCAGGGTGGCTGGGGCCAACGTCCTGACTTTC.

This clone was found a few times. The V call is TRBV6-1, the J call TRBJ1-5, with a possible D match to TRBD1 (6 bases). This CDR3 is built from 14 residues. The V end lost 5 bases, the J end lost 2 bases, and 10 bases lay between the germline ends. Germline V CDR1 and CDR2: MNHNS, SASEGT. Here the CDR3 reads CASSWPGGNQPQHF. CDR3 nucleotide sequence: TGTGCCAGCAGTTGGCCAGGGGGCAATCAGCCCCAGCATTTT.

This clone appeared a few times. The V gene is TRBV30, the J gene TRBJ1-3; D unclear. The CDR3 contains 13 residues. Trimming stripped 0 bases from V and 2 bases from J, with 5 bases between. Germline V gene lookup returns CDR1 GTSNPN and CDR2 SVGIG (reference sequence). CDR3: CAWSVTAGNTIYF. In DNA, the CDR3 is TGTGCCTGGAGTGTAACGGCTGGAAACACCATATATTTT.

The CDR3 here is CASSLVQFYEQYF. In nucleotides, the CDR3 is TGTGCCAGCAGCTTAGTTCAATTTTACGAGCAGTACTTC. The chain is built from TRBV7-2 and TRBJ2-7; D is unclear. Germline V gene lookup returns CDR1 SGHTA and CDR2 FQGNSA. V lost 1 base, J lost 4 bases, and 8 bases lay in between. The CDR3 has 13 amino acids. Based on the CDR3 plus reference TRBV7-2 and TRBJ2-7, the full variable domain is GAGVSQSPSNKVTEKGKDVELRCDPISGHTALYWYRQSLGQGLEFLIYFQGNSAPDKSGLPSDRFSAERTGGSVSTLTIQRTQQEDSAVYLCASSLVQFYEQYFGPGTRLTVT.

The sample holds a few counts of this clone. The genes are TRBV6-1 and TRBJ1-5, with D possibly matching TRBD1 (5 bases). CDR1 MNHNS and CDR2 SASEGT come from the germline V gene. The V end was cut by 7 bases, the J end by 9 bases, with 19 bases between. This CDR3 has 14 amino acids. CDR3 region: CASTLVGRGPPQHF. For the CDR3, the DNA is TGTGCCAGCACTTTGGTGGGGCGCGGACCGCCCCAGCATTTT.

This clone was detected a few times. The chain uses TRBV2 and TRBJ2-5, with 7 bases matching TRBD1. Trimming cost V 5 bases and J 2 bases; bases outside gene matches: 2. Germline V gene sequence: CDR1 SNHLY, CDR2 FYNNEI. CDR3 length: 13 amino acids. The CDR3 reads CASSPQGQETQYF. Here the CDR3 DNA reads TGTGCCAGCAGTCCACAGGGGCAAGAGACCCAGTACTTC.

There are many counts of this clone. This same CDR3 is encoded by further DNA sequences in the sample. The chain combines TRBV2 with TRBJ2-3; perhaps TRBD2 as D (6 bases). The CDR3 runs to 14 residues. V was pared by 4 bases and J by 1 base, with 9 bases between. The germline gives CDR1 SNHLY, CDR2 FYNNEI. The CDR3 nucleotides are TGTGCCAGCAGTGCTGGCGGGGGCACAGATACGCAGTATTTT. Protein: CASSAGGGTDTQYF.

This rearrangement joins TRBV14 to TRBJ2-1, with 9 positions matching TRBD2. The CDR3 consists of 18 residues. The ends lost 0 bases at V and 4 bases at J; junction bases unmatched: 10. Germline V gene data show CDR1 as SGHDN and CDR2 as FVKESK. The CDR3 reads CASSQEGWASGEYNEQFF. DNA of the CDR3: TGTGCCAGCAGCCAAGAAGGGTGGGCTAGCGGGGAATACAATGAGCAGTTCTTC. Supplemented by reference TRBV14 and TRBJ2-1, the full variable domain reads EAGVTQFPSHSVIEKGQTVTLRCDPISGHDNLYWYRRVMGKEIKFLLHFVKESKQDESGMPNNRFLAERTGGTYSTLKVQPAELEDSGVYFCASSQEGWASGEYNEQFFGPGTRLTVL.

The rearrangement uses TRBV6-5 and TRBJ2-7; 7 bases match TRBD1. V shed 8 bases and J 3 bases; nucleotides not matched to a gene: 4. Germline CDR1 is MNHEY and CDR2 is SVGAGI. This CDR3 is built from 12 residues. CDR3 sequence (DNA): TGTGCCAGCCAAGGGGGCCTCTACGAGCAGTACTTC. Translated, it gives CASQGGLYEQYF.

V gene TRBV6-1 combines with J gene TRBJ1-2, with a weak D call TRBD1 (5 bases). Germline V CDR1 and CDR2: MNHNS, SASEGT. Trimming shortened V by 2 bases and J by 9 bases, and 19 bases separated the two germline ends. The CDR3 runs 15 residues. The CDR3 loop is CASSERRDHSGRYTF. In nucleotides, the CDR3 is TGTGCCAGCAGTGAAAGGCGGGACCACTCTGGACGCTACACCTTC.